This TCR beta chain was obtained from a study of CD8+ T cells in alopecia areata. The study's findings and limits: More clonal than normal scalp was lesional scalp, particularly alopecia totalis/universalis. Among patients, TCR sharing was less clear than in mice, a difference possibly due in part to HLA diversity in the patient population.

Germline V CDR1 and CDR2: MNHEY, SVGAGI. The V and J ends lost 6 bases and 2 bases respectively, with 11 bases between them. The CDR3 extends over 14 amino acids. Note on this clone: The target antigen is unknown.

cDNA prepared by RNA extraction and subsequent reverse transcription served as the template for sequencing. The protocol was immunoSEQ multiplex PCR, while the TCRdb copy is restricted to in-frame clones and leaves out a portion. The table lists around 150,000 clones, 50% to 65% of them singletons. This chain connects TRBV6-5 to TRBJ1-5; D perhaps matches TRBD1 (5 bases). This TCR came from a human donor in good health. The sample was CD4+ T cells sorted from blood. The CDR3 protein is CASRAGMGNQPQHF. The CDR3 DNA reads TGTGCCAGCAGAGCAGGGATGGGCAATCAGCCCCAGCATTTT.